These 20 T cell receptor beta chains were all obtained from the same sample, sequenced in a study of blood T cell repertoires in COVID-19. TCRdb's copy holds only in-frame clones and misses some; the assay was immunoSEQ multiplex PCR. The repertoire holds tens of thousands of clones, with 88% as singletons. What was sequenced was peripheral blood. These receptors came from an elderly woman with active or convalescent COVID-19.

The chain has TRBV18 and TRBJ1-1; unclear D gene. Trimming left V 3 bases short and J 1 base short, with 12 bases between. Germline CDR1 is KGHSH and CDR2 is LQKENI. CDR3 length: 15 residues. The CDR3 DNA reads as TGTGCCAGCTCACCCGCTGTACCGGGGAACACTGAAGCTTTCTTT. Translating it yields CASSPAVPGNTEAFF.

The gene calls are TRBV4-3 and TRBJ2-3; TRBD2 matches at 8 bases. Germline V gene lookup returns CDR1 LGHNA and CDR2 YSLEER. Trimming at V came to 8 bases and at J to 3 bases, leaving 7 bases not matched to a gene. CDR3 size: 14 residues. The CDR3 region is CASGTGGGTDTQYF. The DNA for the CDR3 is TGCGCCAGCGGTACCGGGGGGGGAACAGATACGCAGTATTTT.

V usage is TRBV18 and J usage is TRBJ1-2; D unclear. The CDR3 extends over 16 amino acids. From germline, CDR1 is KGHSH and CDR2 LQKENI. V lost 0 bases, J lost 6 bases, and 17 bases lay in between. CDR3 region: CASSPPLAPARDGYTF. Here the CDR3 DNA reads TGTGCCAGCTCACCACCGTTGGCTCCCGCGAGGGATGGCTACACCTTC.

This chain links TRBV25-1 with TRBJ2-1, with D possibly being TRBD1 (6 bases). Per germline, CDR1 MGHDK and CDR2 SYGVNS. There are 14 residues in the CDR3. Trimming removed 7 bases from V and 7 bases from J, with 17 bases in between. DNA of the CDR3: TGTGCCAGCAACACCGGGACACTTACAAATGAGCAGTTCTTC. Protein: CASNTGTLTNEQFF.

The rearrangement links TRBV6-5 to TRBJ1-2; 11 bases are shared with TRBD1. The CDR3 is made up of 14 amino acids. Germline V gene lookup returns CDR1 MNHEY and CDR2 SVGAGI. The V segment lost 6 bases and the J segment 8 bases; nucleotides outside the gene matches: 8. The CDR3 DNA is TGTGCCAGCAGCCGGGGACAGGGGGTGGGAGGCTACACCTTC. Protein sequence: CASSRGQGVGGYTF.

This clone was detected only a few times. The J gene is TRBJ1-1, the V gene TRBV19; 10 bases agree with TRBD1. CDR3 length: 14 residues. Per germline, CDR1 LNHDA and CDR2 SQIVND (reference sequence). The V segment lost 1 base and the J segment 5 bases; nucleotides outside the gene matches: 1. The CDR3, as DNA: TGTGCCAGTAGTATAGGGACAGGGGGAACTGAAGCTTTCTTT. Translating gives CASSIGTGGTEAFF.

This chain uses TRBV19 with TRBJ2-7; 8 positions agree with TRBD1. Germline V gives CDR1 LNHDA, CDR2 SQIVND (reference sequence). This CDR3 contains 14 residues. J was trimmed by 6 bases and V by 1 base; bases with no gene match: 5. The CDR3: CASSIGVTGGEQYF. The CDR3 coding sequence is TGTGCCAGTAGTATAGGGGTAACAGGGGGCGAGCAGTACTTC.

This clone has just one count. The chain couples TRBV12-3 or TRBV12-4 to TRBJ1-5; D is unclear. Trimming pared 3 bases from V and 11 bases from J, leaving 8 bases between. The CDR3 is 11 residues long. CDR3 coding DNA: TGTGCCAGCAGTTTGAAGGCGGCCCAGCATTTT. The encoded protein is CASSLKAAQHF.

The CDR3 nucleotides read TGTGCCAGCAGTCCTTCGCTAGGTGGCTACACCTTC. It encodes CASSPSLGGYTF. The chain recombines TRBV6-5 with TRBJ1-2; no definite D call. The V gene's germline CDR1 is MNHEY and CDR2 SVGAGI. This CDR3 comprises 12 residues. Trimming removed 5 bases from V and 7 bases from J, with 11 bases in between.

This clone was seen a single time. The sample contains more than one DNA sequence encoding this CDR3. The chain joins TRBV6-5 to TRBJ1-4, with 9 bases that match TRBD1. In germline, CDR1 is MNHEY, CDR2 SVGAGI. V was clipped by 4 bases and J by 7 bases; unmatched bases: 4. The CDR3 spans 14 residues. The CDR3 loop reads CASSSGTGSEKLFF. CDR3 sequence (DNA): TGTGCCAGCAGTTCCGGGACAGGGAGTGAAAAACTGTTTTTT.

The V gene is TRBV3-1 (or the pseudogene TRBV3-2), the J gene TRBJ1-2; D not resolved. V lost 1 base to trimming and J lost 4 bases, with 10 bases between them. Germline-derived CDR1 and CDR2 are LGHDT and YNNKEL (reference sequence). The CDR3 is 14 amino acids. CDR3 in DNA: TGTGCCAGCAGCCAAGGACTCTATTTCTATGGCTACACCTTC. Translation gives CASSQGLYFYGYTF.

The V gene is TRBV24-1, the J gene TRBJ2-5, with 8 bases matching TRBD1. CDR3 length equals 15 residues. Germline CDR1 reads KGHDR; CDR2 reads SFDVKD. J lost 7 bases, V lost 4 bases, and 10 bases had no gene match. CDR3 sequence reads: CATSDGTGPGGTQYF. Written as DNA, the CDR3 is TGTGCCACCAGTGACGGGACAGGCCCTGGGGGGACCCAGTACTTC.

V gene TRBV7-2 combines with J gene TRBJ1-6; D is uncertain. The CDR3 runs to 14 residues. The germline gives CDR1 SGHTA, CDR2 FQGNSA. The V end lost 5 bases, the J end lost 6 bases, and 11 bases lay between the germline ends. CDR3 in amino acids: CASSNQARNSPLHF. In nucleotides, the CDR3 is TGTGCCAGCAGCAATCAGGCACGTAATTCACCCCTCCACTTT.

A word on this clone: Other DNA sequences in the sample encode the same CDR3. The V and J genes are TRBV2 and TRBJ1-5, with D unclear. The CDR3 runs to 13 residues. The V and J ends lost 5 bases and 3 bases respectively, with 8 bases between them. The germline V gene has CDR1 SNHLY and CDR2 FYNNEI. CDR3 residues: CASSPGFNQPQHF. The CDR3 nucleotides read TGTGCCAGCAGTCCAGGATTCAATCAGCCCCAGCATTTT.

The CDR3 nucleotides read TGTGCCAGCAGCCCGAGGCGAGACAGACCCTACGAGCAGTACTTC. Amino acids: CASSPRRDRPYEQYF. The rearrangement links TRBV7-2 to TRBJ2-7; perhaps TRBD1 as D (5 bases). Germline values: CDR1 SGHTA, CDR2 FQGNSA. The CDR3 is made up of 15 amino acids. Trimming left V 5 bases short and J 2 bases short, with 16 bases between.

There are a few counts of this clone. The J gene is TRBJ2-5, the V gene TRBV27; 13 positions agree with TRBD2. Germline V gives CDR1 MNHEY, CDR2 SMNVEV (reference sequence). The CDR3 totals 16 residues. The V gene end was trimmed by 5 bases and the J gene end by 4 bases; junction bases not matched to a gene: 7. For the CDR3, the DNA is TGTGCCAGCAGTCCTGGGGGACTAGCGGGGACAGAGACCCAGTACTTC. Protein: CASSPGGLAGTETQYF.

This chain uses TRBV5-4 with TRBJ2-1; 11 bases are a match to TRBD2. CDR1 and CDR2 from the germline V gene are SGHNT and YYREEE (reference sequence). V lost 0 bases and J lost 10; bases outside the gene matches: 9. The CDR3 length is 16 residues. The CDR3 DNA reads TGTGCCAGCAGCTTGGGTGGACTAGCGGGTATGGGGGAGCAGTTCTTC. It codes for CASSLGGLAGMGEQFF.

The chain is built from TRBV6-2 or TRBV6-3 and TRBJ2-5, with D possibly being TRBD2 (7 bases). The CDR3 length is 15 residues. CDR1 and CDR2 (germline): MNHEY, SVGEGT. The V and J ends lost 1 base and 1 base respectively, with 10 bases between them. The CDR3 DNA follows: TGTGCCAGCAGTTACTGGGCGGGGGCCCAAGAGACCCAGTACTTC. Amino acids: CASSYWAGAQETQYF.

This clone was detected a few times. Different DNA sequences within this sample yield the same CDR3. The V gene is TRBV2, the J gene TRBJ1-5; 7 bases map to TRBD1. Germline trimming cut 4 bases from V and 9 bases from J; bases unmatched to any gene: 6. The CDR3 has 13 residues. Looked up from germline, CDR1 is SNHLY and CDR2 is FYNNEI. CDR3 DNA: TGTGCCAGCAGTGGGACAGGACAGAGGCCCCAGCATTTT. Encoded protein: CASSGTGQRPQHF.

This clone was observed once. The chain has TRBV7-3 and TRBJ1-1, with D unresolved. The CDR3 has 15 amino acids. CDR1 and CDR2 (germline): SGHTA, FQGTGA. The ends were cut back, 0 bases at V and 4 bases at J, with 12 bases in the middle. The CDR3 reads CASSLTAGLGTEAFF. CDR3 nucleotides: TGTGCCAGCAGCTTAACAGCCGGTCTTGGCACTGAAGCTTTCTTT.